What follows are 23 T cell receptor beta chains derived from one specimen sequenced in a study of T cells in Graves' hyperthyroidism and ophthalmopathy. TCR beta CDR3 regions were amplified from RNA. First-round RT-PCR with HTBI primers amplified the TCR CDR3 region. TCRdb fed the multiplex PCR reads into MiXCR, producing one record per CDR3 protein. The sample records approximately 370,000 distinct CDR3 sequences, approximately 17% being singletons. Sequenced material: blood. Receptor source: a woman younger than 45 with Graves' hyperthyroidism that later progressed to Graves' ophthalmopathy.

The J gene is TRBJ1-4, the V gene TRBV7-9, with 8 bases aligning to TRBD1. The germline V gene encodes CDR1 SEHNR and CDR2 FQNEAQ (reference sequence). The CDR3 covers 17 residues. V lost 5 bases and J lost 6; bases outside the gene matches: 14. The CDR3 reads CASSPRQGSVEDEKLFF. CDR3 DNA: TGTGCCAGCAGCCCGCGACAGGGGTCGGTCGAGGATGAAAAACTGTTTTTT.

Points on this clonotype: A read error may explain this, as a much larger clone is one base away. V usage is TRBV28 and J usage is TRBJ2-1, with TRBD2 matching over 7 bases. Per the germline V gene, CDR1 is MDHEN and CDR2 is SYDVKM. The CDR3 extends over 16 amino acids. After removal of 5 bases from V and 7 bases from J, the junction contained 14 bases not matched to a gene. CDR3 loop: CASSSPFSGRVNEQFF. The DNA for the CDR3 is TGTGCCAGCAGTAGCCCATTTAGCGGGCGTGTGAATGAGCAGTTCTTC.

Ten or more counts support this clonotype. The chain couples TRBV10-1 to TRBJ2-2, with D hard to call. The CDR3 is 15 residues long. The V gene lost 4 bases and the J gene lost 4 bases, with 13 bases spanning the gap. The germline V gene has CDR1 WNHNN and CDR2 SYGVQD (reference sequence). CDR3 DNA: TGCGCCAGCAGTGGATACGAGTCGGCCACCGGGGAGCTGTTTTTT. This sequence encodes CASSGYESATGELFF.

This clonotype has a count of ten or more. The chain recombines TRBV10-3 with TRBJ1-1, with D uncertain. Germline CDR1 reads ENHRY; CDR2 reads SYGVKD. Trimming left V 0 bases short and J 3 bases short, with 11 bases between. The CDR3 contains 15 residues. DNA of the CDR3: TGTGCCATCAGTGAGTCTCTGGGATTCGACACTGAAGCTTTCTTT. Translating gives CAISESLGFDTEAFF.

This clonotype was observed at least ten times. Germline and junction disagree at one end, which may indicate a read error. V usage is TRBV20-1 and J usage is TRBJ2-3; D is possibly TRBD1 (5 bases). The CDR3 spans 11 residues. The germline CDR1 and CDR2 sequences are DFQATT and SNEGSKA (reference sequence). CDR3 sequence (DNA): TGCAGAGGGCTACAGGCAGAGACGCAGTATTTT. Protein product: CRGLQAETQYF.

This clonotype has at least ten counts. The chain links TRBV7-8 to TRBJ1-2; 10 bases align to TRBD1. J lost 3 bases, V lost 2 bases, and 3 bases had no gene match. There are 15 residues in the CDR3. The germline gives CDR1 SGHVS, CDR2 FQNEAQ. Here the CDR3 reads CASSLSGTGDYGYTF. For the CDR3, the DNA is TGTGCCAGCAGCTTATCCGGGACAGGGGACTATGGCTACACCTTC.

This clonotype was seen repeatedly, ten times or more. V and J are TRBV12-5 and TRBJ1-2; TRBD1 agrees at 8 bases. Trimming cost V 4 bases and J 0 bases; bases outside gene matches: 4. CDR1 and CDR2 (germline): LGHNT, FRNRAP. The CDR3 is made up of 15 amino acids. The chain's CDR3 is CASGSGQGPNYGYTF. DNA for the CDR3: TGTGCTAGTGGTTCAGGACAGGGCCCTAACTATGGCTACACCTTC.

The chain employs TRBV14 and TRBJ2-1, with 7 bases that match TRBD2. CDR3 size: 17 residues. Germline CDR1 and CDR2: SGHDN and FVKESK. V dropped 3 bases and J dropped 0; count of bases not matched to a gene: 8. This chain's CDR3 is CASSQLLAPSSYNEQFF. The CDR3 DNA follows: TGTGCCAGCAGCCAGTTACTAGCGCCGAGCTCCTACAATGAGCAGTTCTTC.

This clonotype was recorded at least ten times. CDR3 amino acids: CASGTGKGDEQYF. The CDR3 nucleotides are TGTGCCAGCGGGACAGGGAAAGGGGACGAGCAGTACTTC. This chain connects TRBV2 to TRBJ2-7, with 9 bases identical to TRBD1. Per germline, CDR1 SNHLY and CDR2 FYNNEI. V gave up 8 bases and J gave up 5 bases; unmatched junction bases: 7. The CDR3 runs 13 residues.

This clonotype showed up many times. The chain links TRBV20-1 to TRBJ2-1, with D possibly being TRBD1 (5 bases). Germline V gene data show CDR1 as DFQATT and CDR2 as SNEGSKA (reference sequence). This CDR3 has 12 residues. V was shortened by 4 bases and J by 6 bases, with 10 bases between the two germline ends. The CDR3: CSANAGPNEQFF. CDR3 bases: TGCAGTGCTAATGCAGGGCCCAATGAGCAGTTCTTC.

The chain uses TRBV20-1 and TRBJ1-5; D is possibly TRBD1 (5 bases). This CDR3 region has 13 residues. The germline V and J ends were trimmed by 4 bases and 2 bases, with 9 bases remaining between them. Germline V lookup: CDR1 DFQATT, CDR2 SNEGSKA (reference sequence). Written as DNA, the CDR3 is TGCAGTGCTACAGGGACTGGCAATCAGCCCCAGCATTTT. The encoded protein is CSATGTGNQPQHF.

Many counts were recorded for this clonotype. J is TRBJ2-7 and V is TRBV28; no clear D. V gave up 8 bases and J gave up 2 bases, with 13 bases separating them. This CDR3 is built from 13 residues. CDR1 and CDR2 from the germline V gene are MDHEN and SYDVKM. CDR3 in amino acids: CASRGREPYEQYF. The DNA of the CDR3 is TGTGCCAGCCGTGGTCGAGAACCCTACGAGCAGTACTTC.

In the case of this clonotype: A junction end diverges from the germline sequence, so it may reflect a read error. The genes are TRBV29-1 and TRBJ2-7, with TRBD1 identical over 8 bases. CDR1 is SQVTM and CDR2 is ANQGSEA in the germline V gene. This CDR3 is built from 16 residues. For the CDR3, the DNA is TGCAGCGCTGAAGTGGGCGGACAGGGAGTTTACTACGAGCAGTACTTC. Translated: CSAEVGGQGVYYEQYF.

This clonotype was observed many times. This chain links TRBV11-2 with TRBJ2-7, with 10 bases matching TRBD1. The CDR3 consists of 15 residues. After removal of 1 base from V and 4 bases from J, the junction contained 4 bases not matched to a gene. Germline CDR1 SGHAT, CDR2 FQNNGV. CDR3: CASSLGTGGLYEQYF. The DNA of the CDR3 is TGTGCCAGCAGCTTAGGGACAGGGGGTTTGTACGAGCAGTACTTC.

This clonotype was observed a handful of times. The CDR3 nucleotides read TGTGCCAGCAGCTCCTCGGGCAGGCTTACCTCTGGGGCCAACGTCCTGACTTTC. It translates to CASSSSGRLTSGANVLTF. V usage is TRBV12-3 or TRBV12-4 and J usage is TRBJ2-6; no clear D gene. Trimming removed 6 bases from V and 0 bases from J, with 18 bases in between. This CDR3 comprises 18 residues.

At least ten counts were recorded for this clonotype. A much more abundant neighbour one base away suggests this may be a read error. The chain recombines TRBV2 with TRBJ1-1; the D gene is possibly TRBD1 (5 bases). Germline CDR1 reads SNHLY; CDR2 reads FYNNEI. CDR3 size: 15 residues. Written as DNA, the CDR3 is TGTGCCAGCAGTGAAGACGTTACAGGTGTTAGTGAAGCTTCCTTT. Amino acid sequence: CASSEDVTGVSEASF.

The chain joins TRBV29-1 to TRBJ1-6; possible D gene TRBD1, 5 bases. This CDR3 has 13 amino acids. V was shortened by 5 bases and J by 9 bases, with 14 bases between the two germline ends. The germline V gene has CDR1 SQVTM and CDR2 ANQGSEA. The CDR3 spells CSVLFGAGSPLHF. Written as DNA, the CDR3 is TGCAGCGTTCTCTTCGGGGCCGGTTCACCCCTCCACTTT.

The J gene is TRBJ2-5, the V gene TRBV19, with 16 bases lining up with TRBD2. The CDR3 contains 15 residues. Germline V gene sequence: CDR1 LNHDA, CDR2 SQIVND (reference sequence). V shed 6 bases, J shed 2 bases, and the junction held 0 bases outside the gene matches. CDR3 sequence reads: CASRGLAGGQETQYF. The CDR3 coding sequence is TGTGCCAGTAGGGGACTAGCGGGGGGGCAAGAGACCCAGTACTTC.

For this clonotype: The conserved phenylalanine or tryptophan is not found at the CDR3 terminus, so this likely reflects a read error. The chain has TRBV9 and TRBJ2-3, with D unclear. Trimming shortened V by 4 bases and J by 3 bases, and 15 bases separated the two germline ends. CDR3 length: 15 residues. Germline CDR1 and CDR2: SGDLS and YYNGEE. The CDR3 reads CASSPGPLSTDTQYV. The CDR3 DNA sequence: TGTGCCAGCAGCCCCGGTCCCCTATCAACAGATACGCAGTATGTT.

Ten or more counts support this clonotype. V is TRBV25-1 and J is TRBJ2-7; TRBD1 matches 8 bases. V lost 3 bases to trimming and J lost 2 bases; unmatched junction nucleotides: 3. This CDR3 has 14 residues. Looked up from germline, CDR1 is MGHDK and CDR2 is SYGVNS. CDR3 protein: CASSETGATYEQYF. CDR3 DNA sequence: TGTGCCAGCAGTGAGACAGGGGCCACCTACGAGCAGTACTTC.

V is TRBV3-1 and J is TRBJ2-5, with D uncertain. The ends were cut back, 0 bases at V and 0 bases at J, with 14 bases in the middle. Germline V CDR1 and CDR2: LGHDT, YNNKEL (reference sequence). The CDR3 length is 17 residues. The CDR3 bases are TGTGCCAGCAGCCAAGACCCCTTGGCAAACAACCAAGAGACCCAGTACTTC. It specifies CASSQDPLANNQETQYF.

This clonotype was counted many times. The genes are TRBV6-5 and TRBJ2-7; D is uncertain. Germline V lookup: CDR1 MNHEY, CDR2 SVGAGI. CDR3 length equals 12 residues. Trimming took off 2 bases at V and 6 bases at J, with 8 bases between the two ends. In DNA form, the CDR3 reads TGTGCCAGCAGTTACCTAAGAGGCGAGCAGTACTTC. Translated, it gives CASSYLRGEQYF.

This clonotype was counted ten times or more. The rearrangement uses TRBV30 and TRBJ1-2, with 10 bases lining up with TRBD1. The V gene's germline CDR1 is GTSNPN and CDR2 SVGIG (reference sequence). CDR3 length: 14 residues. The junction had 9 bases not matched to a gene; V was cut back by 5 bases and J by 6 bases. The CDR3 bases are TGTGCCTGGGCCTTCGGGACAGGGGATAATGGCTACACCTTC. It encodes CAWAFGTGDNGYTF.